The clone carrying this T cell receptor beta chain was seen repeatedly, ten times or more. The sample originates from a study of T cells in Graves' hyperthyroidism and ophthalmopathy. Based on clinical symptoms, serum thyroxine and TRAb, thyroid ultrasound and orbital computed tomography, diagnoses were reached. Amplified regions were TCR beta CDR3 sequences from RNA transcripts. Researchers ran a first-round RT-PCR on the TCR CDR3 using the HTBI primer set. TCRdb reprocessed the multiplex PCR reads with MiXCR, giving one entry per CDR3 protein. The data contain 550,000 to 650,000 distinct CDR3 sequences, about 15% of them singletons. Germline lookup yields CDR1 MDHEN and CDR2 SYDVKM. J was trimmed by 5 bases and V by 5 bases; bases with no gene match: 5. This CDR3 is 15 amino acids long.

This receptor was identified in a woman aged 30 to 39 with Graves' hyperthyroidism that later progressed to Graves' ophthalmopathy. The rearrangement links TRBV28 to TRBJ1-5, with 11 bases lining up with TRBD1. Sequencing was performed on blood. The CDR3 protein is CASSDPGQGDQPQHF. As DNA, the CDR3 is TGTGCCAGCAGTGACCCGGGACAGGGGGATCAGCCCCAGCATTTT.